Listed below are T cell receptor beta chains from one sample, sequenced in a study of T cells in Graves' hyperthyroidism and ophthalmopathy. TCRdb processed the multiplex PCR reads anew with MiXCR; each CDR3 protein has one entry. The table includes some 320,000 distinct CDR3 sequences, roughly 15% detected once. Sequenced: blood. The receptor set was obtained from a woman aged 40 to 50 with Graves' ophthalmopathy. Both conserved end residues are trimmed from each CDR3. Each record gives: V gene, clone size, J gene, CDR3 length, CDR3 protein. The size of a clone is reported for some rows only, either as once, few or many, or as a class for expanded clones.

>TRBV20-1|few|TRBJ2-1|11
SARGGAYNEQF
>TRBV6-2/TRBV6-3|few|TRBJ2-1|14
AIRGRDLPSYNEQF
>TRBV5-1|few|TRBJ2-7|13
ASSLSQPGSYEQY
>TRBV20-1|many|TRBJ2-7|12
SASGGRHSYEQY
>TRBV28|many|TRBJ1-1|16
ASRVPWQPRFLNTEAF
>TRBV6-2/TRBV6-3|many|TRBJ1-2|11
ASRPVGFYGYT
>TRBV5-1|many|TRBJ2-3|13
ASSAAGGPPDTQY
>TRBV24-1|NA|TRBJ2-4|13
ATSDSGIPKNIQY
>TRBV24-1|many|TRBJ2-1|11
ATSRTSYNEQF
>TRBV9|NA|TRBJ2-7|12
ASSVFPSGDEQY
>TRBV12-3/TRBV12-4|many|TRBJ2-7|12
ASSLAGTAYEQY
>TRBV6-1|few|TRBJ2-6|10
ASSSGTNVLT
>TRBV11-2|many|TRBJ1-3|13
ASTSQGAAGNTIY
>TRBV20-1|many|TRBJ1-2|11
SARDPHSIGYT
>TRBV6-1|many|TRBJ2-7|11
ASSETRGYEQY
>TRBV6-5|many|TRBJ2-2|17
ASSYSRTSGGGNTGELF
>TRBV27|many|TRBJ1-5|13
ASSLVGVGNQPQH
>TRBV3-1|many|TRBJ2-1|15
ASSQVGGTRAHNEQF
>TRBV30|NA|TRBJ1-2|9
AWHMGVGYT
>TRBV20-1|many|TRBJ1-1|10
SAITDRGEAF
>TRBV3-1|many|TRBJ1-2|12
ASSQARTGSGYT
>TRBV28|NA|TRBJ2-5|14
ASSYPGTGSRETQY
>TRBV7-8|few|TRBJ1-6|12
ASSLTGVGSPLH
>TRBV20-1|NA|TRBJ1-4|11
SALQGGGEKLF
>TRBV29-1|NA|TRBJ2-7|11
SFYGTGDYEQY
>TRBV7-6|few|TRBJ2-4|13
ASSEGLPFQNIQY
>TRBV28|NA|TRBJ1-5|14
ASRYPGGGSYQPQH
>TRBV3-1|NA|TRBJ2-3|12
ASSQGSGTDTQY
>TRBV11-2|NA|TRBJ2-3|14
ASSLVSHRSTDTQY
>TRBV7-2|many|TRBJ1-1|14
ASSWRDSIVGTEAF
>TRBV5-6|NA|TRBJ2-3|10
ASSLVPDTQY
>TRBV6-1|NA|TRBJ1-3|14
ASSKGRDTSGNTIY
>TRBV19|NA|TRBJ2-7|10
ASRKTRGEQY
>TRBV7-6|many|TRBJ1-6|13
ASSASDSPYSPLH
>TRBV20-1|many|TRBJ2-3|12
SARWTSGSYTQY
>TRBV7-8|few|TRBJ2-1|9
ASSSYDEQF
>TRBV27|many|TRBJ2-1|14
ASSLVAPLSANEQF
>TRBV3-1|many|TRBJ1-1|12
ASSSRQGWTEAF
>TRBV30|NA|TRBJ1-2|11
AWFGKPNYGYT
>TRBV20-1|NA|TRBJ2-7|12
SARGRSGAGEQY
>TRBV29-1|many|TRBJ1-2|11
SVDDRTDYGYT
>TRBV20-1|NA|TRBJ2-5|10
SAARAQETQY
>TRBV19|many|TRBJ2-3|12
ASSTGWPTDTQY
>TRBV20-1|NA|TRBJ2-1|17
SARPLLVPGDRGLGEQF
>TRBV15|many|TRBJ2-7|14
ATSRDPGGTAYEQY
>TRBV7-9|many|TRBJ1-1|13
ASRKGGGLNTEAF
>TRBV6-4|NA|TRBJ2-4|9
ASSEGNIQY
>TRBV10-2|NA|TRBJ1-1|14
ASSESTGGRRTEAF
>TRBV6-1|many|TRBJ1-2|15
ASSDHSTGARNYGYT
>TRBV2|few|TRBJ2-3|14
ASSEWKATSTDTQY
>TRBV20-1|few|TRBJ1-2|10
SAQRGGRGYT
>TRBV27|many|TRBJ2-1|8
ASGVTNRF
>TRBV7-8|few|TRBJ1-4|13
ASSLGEATNEKLF
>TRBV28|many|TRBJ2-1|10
ASNLLQGEQF
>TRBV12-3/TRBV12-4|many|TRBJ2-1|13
ASSSEDRGVDEQF
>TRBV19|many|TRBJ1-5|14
ASSIGQGRSRQPQH